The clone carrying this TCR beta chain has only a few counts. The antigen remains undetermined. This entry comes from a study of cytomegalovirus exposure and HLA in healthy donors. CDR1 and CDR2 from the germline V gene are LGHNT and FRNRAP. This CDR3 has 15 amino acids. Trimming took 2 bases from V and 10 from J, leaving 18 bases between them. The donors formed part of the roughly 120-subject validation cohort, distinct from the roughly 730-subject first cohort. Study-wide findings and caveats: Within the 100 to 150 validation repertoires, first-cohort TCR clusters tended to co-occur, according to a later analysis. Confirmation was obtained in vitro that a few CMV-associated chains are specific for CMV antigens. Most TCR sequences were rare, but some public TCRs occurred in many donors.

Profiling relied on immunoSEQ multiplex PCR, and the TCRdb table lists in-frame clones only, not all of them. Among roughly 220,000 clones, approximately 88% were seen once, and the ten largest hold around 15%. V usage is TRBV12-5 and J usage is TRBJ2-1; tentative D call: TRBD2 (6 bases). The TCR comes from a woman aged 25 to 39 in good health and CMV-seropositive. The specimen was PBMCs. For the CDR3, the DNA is TGTGCTAGTGGTTTGAGGCAGGGAGGTTATCAGGAGCAGTTCTTC. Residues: CASGLRQGGYQEQFF.